Following are 9 T cell receptor beta chains from one sample sequenced in a study of blood T cell repertoires in COVID-19. Libraries were prepared by immunoSEQ multiplex PCR; TCRdb keeps only in-frame clonotypes and omits some of them. The sample yields 200,000 to 250,000 clones, approximately 91% seen once. Sample: peripheral blood. The receptors were gathered from a woman in her sixties or seventies with acute or convalescent COVID-19.

The genes are TRBV9 and TRBJ2-7, with TRBD2 identical over 11 bases. The CDR3 length is 20 residues. V dropped 1 base and J dropped 4; count of bases not matched to a gene: 19. CDR1 is SGDLS, CDR2 YYNGEE, per germline. In nucleotides, the CDR3 is TGTGCCAGCAGCGTACGTAAGGGACTAGCGGCCGGGGGAGGCTATTACGAGCAGTACTTC. As protein: CASSVRKGLAAGGGYYEQYF.

This clone was picked up one time. CDR3 residues: CASSAGGTGGGGYTF. CDR3 bases: TGTGCCAGCAGCGCCGGTGGGACAGGGGGCGGAGGCTACACCTTC. The V call is TRBV28, the J call TRBJ1-2; 12 bases match TRBD1. Germline values: CDR1 MDHEN, CDR2 SYDVKM. The J segment lost 8 bases and the V segment lost 6 bases, leaving 10 bases of the junction unmatched. There are 15 residues in the CDR3.

The rearrangement uses TRBV7-6 and TRBJ2-3; D is undetermined. V was pared by 5 bases and J by 5 bases, with 8 bases between. Germline V gives CDR1 SGHVS, CDR2 FNYEAQ. The CDR3 sequence is 12 residues long. The chain's CDR3 is CASSITEDTQYF. In DNA form, the CDR3 reads TGTGCCAGCAGCATAACAGAAGATACGCAGTATTTT.

The chain joins TRBV11-2 to TRBJ1-1, with TRBD1 identical over 8 bases. V shed 1 base, J shed 4 bases, and the junction held 8 bases outside the gene matches. Germline values: CDR1 SGHAT, CDR2 FQNNGV. The CDR3 is made up of 16 amino acids. CDR3 in amino acids: CASSLVQGALATEAFF. DNA for the CDR3: TGTGCCAGCAGCTTAGTCCAGGGGGCCTTGGCCACTGAAGCTTTCTTT.

The J gene is TRBJ2-1, the V gene TRBV5-1, with a tentative D call TRBD2 (6 bases). V lost 2 bases and J 0 bases, leaving 18 bases between the germline ends. The germline gives CDR1 SGHRS, CDR2 YFSETQ. This CDR3 region has 18 residues. In DNA, the CDR3 is TGCGCCAGCAGCTTCATTCTTAGCGGCCCAAACTCCTACAATGAGCAGTTCTTC. It specifies CASSFILSGPNSYNEQFF. The complete variable domain, with remaining parts taken from reference TRBV5-1 and TRBJ2-1, reads KAGVTQTPRYLIKTRGQQVTLSCSPISGHRSVSWYQQTPGQGLQFLFEYFSETQRNKGNFPGRFSGRQFSNSRSEMNVSTLELGDSALYLCASSFILSGPNSYNEQFFGPGTRLTVL.

This clone was seen just once. This sequence joins TRBV3-1 (or the pseudogene TRBV3-2) and TRBJ2-1; TRBD2 matches at 9 bases. Germline trimming cut 5 bases from V and 1 base from J; bases unmatched to any gene: 3. CDR1 is LGHDT and CDR2 is YNNKEL in the germline V gene (reference sequence). The CDR3 is made up of 15 amino acids. Written as DNA, the CDR3 is TGTGCCAGCAGCTTGAGCGGGAGGTCCTACAATGAGCAGTTCTTC. The encoded protein is CASSLSGRSYNEQFF.

This chain's CDR3 is CASSLQGAQTEAFF. In nucleotides, the CDR3 is TGTGCCAGCAGTTTACAGGGGGCGCAGACTGAAGCTTTCTTT. This sequence joins TRBV28 and TRBJ1-1; 8 bases map to TRBD1. The J segment lost 5 bases and the V segment lost 2 bases, leaving 4 bases of the junction unmatched. CDR3 length equals 14 residues. Germline assignment: CDR1 MDHEN and CDR2 SYDVKM.

The chain couples TRBV7-7 to TRBJ2-2; maybe TRBD2 (6 bases). The CDR3 consists of 16 residues. V dropped 3 bases and J dropped 4 bases, with 15 bases sitting between them. Germline CDR1 reads SSHAT; CDR2 reads FNYEAQ (reference sequence). The CDR3 DNA reads TGTGCCAGCAGCTTCTCAGCCAAAGCGGGCACCGGGGAGCTGTTTTTT. Its protein product is CASSFSAKAGTGELFF.

The rearrangement uses TRBV7-6 and TRBJ1-6; 7 bases agree with TRBD1. Trimming at V came to 1 base and at J to 10 bases, leaving 10 bases not matched to a gene. The germline gives CDR1 SGHVS, CDR2 FNYEAQ. This CDR3 region has 16 residues. Written as DNA, the CDR3 is TGTGCCAGCAGCTTAGAACCCCCAGGGGGTAGCTCACCCCTCCACTTT. Its translation: CASSLEPPGGSSPLHF.